This TCR beta chain was obtained from a study of shared T cell receptors in the human thymus. Here immunoSEQ multiplex PCR was the method, and the copy in TCRdb shows in-frame clones only, minus some. This sample has hundreds of thousands of clones, with approximately 85% found just once. V was pared by 5 bases and J by 5 bases, with 4 bases of the junction left unmatched. Germline V lookup: CDR1 SGHDT, CDR2 YYEEEE. The CDR3 spans 14 residues. Separately, the same data were catalogued under a study of human thymus T cells. That paper states: Surgeons resected thymus tissue during corrective heart surgery. Use of V and J genes seemed skewed within the thymic and blood repertoires.

The clonotype was recovered from a girl under three years old with a congenital heart defect. The specimen sequenced was thymocytes. The rearrangement links TRBV5-6 to TRBJ1-6; 7 positions match TRBD1. In nucleotides, the CDR3 is TGTGCCAGCAGTCCCGGGACAGATAATTCACCCCTCCACTTT. Its translation: CASSPGTDNSPLHF.